Below are 5 T cell receptor beta chains sequenced from a single sample in a study of CD8 T cells in ankylosing spondylitis. TCRdb reprocessed the 5' RACE reads via MiXCR and lists one record per CDR3 protein. The repertoire consists of under 200,000 distinct CDR3 sequences, with 11% occurring once and the leading ten covering about 29%. Sequencing was performed on blood, either unsorted or a sorted T cell fraction (not recorded which). The source of these receptors is a male donor with ankylosing spondylitis or in good health (not recorded which).

This clonotype occurred many times. The chain uses TRBV5-1 and TRBJ2-1; TRBD2 might be the D (6 bases). From germline, CDR1 is SGHRS and CDR2 YFSETQ. CDR3 length: 14 amino acids. Trimming shortened V by 2 bases and J by 7 bases, and 13 bases separated the two germline ends. CDR3 DNA: TGCGCCAGCAGCTTTACCGGGAGTGAAAATGAGCAGTTCTTC. Protein sequence: CASSFTGSENEQFF.

This clonotype was seen at least ten times. V usage is TRBV20-1 and J usage is TRBJ2-3; D perhaps matches TRBD2 (5 bases). CDR1 and CDR2 (germline): DFQATT, SNEGSKA (reference sequence). The V gene lost 5 bases and the J gene lost 6 bases, with 21 bases spanning the gap. The CDR3 spans 15 residues. The CDR3 sequence: CSARMGSGAEDTQYF. CDR3 nucleotides: TGCAGTGCTCGGATGGGGAGCGGAGCTGAGGATACGCAGTATTTT.

This clonotype showed up many times. V and J are TRBV6-1 and TRBJ2-5; no clear D. V was trimmed by 6 bases and J by 5 bases, leaving 13 bases between them. Germline values: CDR1 MNHNS, CDR2 SASEGT. CDR3 length equals 13 residues. The CDR3 sequence: CASSVSARETQYF. The CDR3 bases are TGTGCCAGCAGCGTCAGCGCGCGGGAGACCCAGTACTTC.

The V call is TRBV7-9, the J call TRBJ2-7, with a weak D call TRBD1 (6 bases). Trimming cost V 8 bases and J 6 bases, with 17 bases left between them. Germline-derived CDR1 and CDR2 are SEHNR and FQNEAQ (reference sequence). The CDR3 has 13 amino acids. The DNA of the CDR3 is TGTGCCAGCGGCCCCTTACAGGGTAGCGAGCAGTACTTC. It yields the protein CASGPLQGSEQYF.

This clonotype was observed many times. The genes are TRBV5-6 and TRBJ2-7, with D possibly TRBD1 on 5 matching bases. The CDR3 extends over 13 amino acids. Germline CDR1 SGHDT, CDR2 YYEEEE. V was trimmed by 5 bases and J by 5 bases, leaving 14 bases between them. CDR3 protein: CASSKQVLNEQYF. As DNA, the CDR3 is TGTGCCAGCAGTAAACAGGTTCTCAACGAGCAGTACTTC.